These 32 T cell receptor beta chains were sequenced from one sample in a study of technical replicates of blood from several donors. This table comes from immunoSEQ multiplex PCR, and its TCRdb copy is limited to in-frame clones, with some not included. The sample records fewer than 65,000 clones, about 89% being singletons. Sequencing was done on a sample of PBMCs. The receptors shown here come from a human donor in good health. Some clones in this sample may be carry-over from other donors' samples.

V usage is TRBV18 and J usage is TRBJ2-5, with D perhaps matching TRBD1 (6 bases). The CDR3 is 13 amino acids. Germline CDR1 KGHSH, CDR2 LQKENI. The V end was cut by 4 bases, the J end by 1 base, with 7 bases between. CDR3 residues: CASSRDTQETQYF. CDR3 DNA sequence: TGTGCCAGCTCACGGGACACCCAAGAGACCCAGTACTTC.

The chain joins TRBV25-1 to TRBJ1-4; D not certain. The length of the CDR3 is 14 residues. Germline V CDR1 and CDR2: MGHDK, SYGVNS. V dropped 4 bases and J dropped 8 bases, with 14 bases sitting between them. The DNA for the CDR3 is TGTGCCAGCAGTGTACCGGGTGACGCGGAAAAACTGTTTTTT. Translating gives CASSVPGDAEKLFF.

V and J are TRBV15 and TRBJ1-3; D is ambiguous. CDR1 is LNHNV and CDR2 is YYDKDF in the germline V gene (reference sequence). Trimming stripped 1 base from V and 1 base from J, with 8 bases between. There are 15 residues in the CDR3. CDR3 protein: CATSRASGSGNTIYF. The CDR3 DNA sequence: TGTGCCACCAGCAGAGCCAGCGGTTCTGGAAACACCATATATTTT.

The CDR3 bases are TGTGCCAGCAGCTCCCGACAGGGTGACCAGCCCCAGCATTTT. Its translation is CASSSRQGDQPQHF. The V and J genes are TRBV7-2 and TRBJ1-5; 7 bases match TRBD1. This CDR3 is built from 14 residues. Looked up from germline, CDR1 is SGHTA and CDR2 is FQGNSA. V shed 4 bases, J shed 7 bases, and the junction held 7 bases outside the gene matches.

The V call is TRBV30, the J call TRBJ2-5; possible D gene TRBD2, 5 bases. Germline assignment: CDR1 GTSNPN and CDR2 SVGIG (reference sequence). This CDR3 contains 11 residues. Trimming removed 5 bases at V and 9 bases at J, with 13 bases between. The CDR3 spells CAWETRAAQYF. The CDR3 DNA is TGTGCCTGGGAAACTAGGGCCGCCCAGTACTTC.

The CDR3 DNA follows: TGTGCCAGCTCAGCTCGGGAACTCGGACTCGGAGATACGCAGTATTTT. Protein: CASSARELGLGDTQYF. The chain recombines TRBV18 with TRBJ2-3, with D perhaps matching TRBD2 (5 bases). V was pared by 5 bases and J by 5 bases, with 20 bases between. Per germline, CDR1 KGHSH and CDR2 LQKENI. This CDR3 region has 16 residues.

This clone was counted at least ten times. This chain uses TRBV6-4 with TRBJ1-1; D uncertain. Trimming shortened V by 2 bases and J by 1 base, and 17 bases separated the two germline ends. Germline-derived CDR1 and CDR2 are MRHNA and SNTAGT. This CDR3 is built from 17 residues. The CDR3: CASSDTLIGRKNTEAFF. The CDR3 bases are TGTGCCAGCAGTGACACCCTCATTGGCCGCAAGAACACTGAAGCTTTCTTT.

This rearrangement joins TRBV5-1 to TRBJ1-6, with D tentatively TRBD1 (6 bases). The CDR3 sequence is 15 residues long. The ends were cut back, 4 bases at V and 10 bases at J, with 18 bases in the middle. Germline V gives CDR1 SGHRS, CDR2 YFSETQ. This CDR3 reads CASSPRTAGESPLHF. The CDR3 DNA is TGCGCCAGCAGCCCGAGGACAGCAGGGGAATCACCCCTCCACTTT. The entire variable domain, with the rest obtained from reference TRBV5-1 and TRBJ1-6, is as follows: KAGVTQTPRYLIKTRGQQVTLSCSPISGHRSVSWYQQTPGQGLQFLFEYFSETQRNKGNFPGRFSGRQFSNSRSEMNVSTLELGDSALYLCASSPRTAGESPLHFGNGTRLTVT.

The V call is TRBV5-1, the J call TRBJ1-1, with D possibly matching TRBD1 (6 bases). The germline CDR1 and CDR2 sequences are SGHRS and YFSETQ. The length of the CDR3 is 14 residues. With 9 bases removed from V and 3 bases from J, the gap between germline ends came to 18 bases. Here the CDR3 DNA reads TGCGCCAACAAGCAGACCCCAGGGGACACTGAAGCTTTCTTT. This sequence encodes CANKQTPGDTEAFF.

This sequence joins TRBV5-1 and TRBJ2-7; a weak D match, TRBD2 (6 bases). Germline V gene data show CDR1 as SGHRS and CDR2 as YFSETQ. The CDR3 length is 15 residues. Trimming removed 4 bases at V and 4 bases at J, with 18 bases between. CDR3 nucleotides: TGCGCCAGCAGCCATGTAGGGACTCCAGTTTACGAGCAGTACTTC. It encodes CASSHVGTPVYEQYF. The full variable domain, rest sourced from reference TRBV5-1 and TRBJ2-7, is KAGVTQTPRYLIKTRGQQVTLSCSPISGHRSVSWYQQTPGQGLQFLFEYFSETQRNKGNFPGRFSGRQFSNSRSEMNVSTLELGDSALYLCASSHVGTPVYEQYFGPGTRLTVT.

The chain links TRBV11-2 to TRBJ2-1; 9 bases map to TRBD2. The CDR3 is 15 residues long. Germline V gives CDR1 SGHAT, CDR2 FQNNGV. V lost 3 bases to trimming and J lost 2 bases; unmatched junction nucleotides: 2. CDR3 residues: CASSLAGGPYNEQFF. The CDR3 nucleotides are TGTGCCAGCAGCTTGGCGGGAGGGCCCTACAATGAGCAGTTCTTC.

The chain employs TRBV5-1 and TRBJ2-5; TRBD2 matches at 10 bases. The CDR3 loop spans 16 amino acids. The V gene end was trimmed by 2 bases and the J gene end by 2 bases; junction bases not matched to a gene: 6. Germline values: CDR1 SGHRS, CDR2 YFSETQ. The CDR3: CASSFRTSGAQETQYF. Here the CDR3 DNA reads TGCGCCAGCAGCTTTAGGACTAGCGGTGCGCAAGAGACCCAGTACTTC. Drawing the rest from reference TRBV5-1 and TRBJ2-5, the complete variable domain is KAGVTQTPRYLIKTRGQQVTLSCSPISGHRSVSWYQQTPGQGLQFLFEYFSETQRNKGNFPGRFSGRQFSNSRSEMNVSTLELGDSALYLCASSFRTSGAQETQYFGPGTRLLVL.

The V call is TRBV7-2, the J call TRBJ2-3; TRBD2 aligns across 8 bases. Germline V CDR1 and CDR2: SGHTA, FQGNSA. The CDR3 is 19 amino acids. V shed 1 base, J shed 0 bases, and the junction held 12 bases outside the gene matches. The CDR3 reads CASSLDGIAGILSTDTQYF. CDR3 nucleotides: TGTGCCAGCAGCTTAGATGGGATAGCGGGGATCCTTAGCACAGATACGCAGTATTTT.

CDR3 sequence: CASSQELGGGFQPQHF. CDR3 in DNA: TGCGCCAGCAGCCAAGAATTAGGGGGCGGTTTTCAGCCCCAGCATTTT. The gene calls are TRBV4-3 and TRBJ1-5, with 7 bases that match TRBD1. The CDR3 spans 16 residues. With V trimmed by 0 bases and J by 6 bases, 8 bases remained unmatched. Germline CDR1 and CDR2: LGHNA and YSLEER.

The rearrangement uses TRBV9 and TRBJ1-4; D is perhaps TRBD1 (6 bases). Germline CDR1 reads SGDLS; CDR2 reads YYNGEE. Trimming shortened V by 4 bases and J by 4 bases, and 14 bases separated the two germline ends. The CDR3 spans 15 residues. DNA of the CDR3: TGTGCCAGCAGCAGGGCTGGACAGCTTAATGAAAAACTGTTTTTT. Residues: CASSRAGQLNEKLFF.

J is TRBJ2-2 and V is TRBV9; the match to TRBD2 covers 9 bases. Trimming at V came to 5 bases and at J to 2 bases, leaving 13 bases not matched to a gene. In germline, CDR1 is SGDLS, CDR2 YYNGEE. This CDR3 has 18 amino acids. The CDR3 DNA sequence: TGTGCCAGCAGTGCGCCGCACTTAGCGGGAGTTAACACCGGGGAGCTGTTTTTT. It yields the protein CASSAPHLAGVNTGELFF. Supplemented by reference TRBV9 and TRBJ2-2, the full variable domain reads DSGVTQTPKHLITATGQRVTLRCSPRSGDLSVYWYQQSLDQGLQFLIQYYNGEERAKGNILERFSAQQFPDLHSELNLSSLELGDSALYFCASSAPHLAGVNTGELFFGEGSRLTVL.

This clone turned up a few times. V usage is TRBV30 and J usage is TRBJ1-1; 10 bases align to TRBD1. Per germline, CDR1 GTSNPN and CDR2 SVGIG (reference sequence). CDR3 size: 14 residues. J gave up 4 bases and V 0 bases, and 2 bases lay outside the gene matches. The chain's CDR3 is CAWSVGDRGTEAFF. The CDR3 DNA reads TGTGCCTGGAGTGTTGGGGACAGGGGCACTGAAGCTTTCTTT.

The chain is built from TRBV29-1 and TRBJ1-1; tentative D call: TRBD1 (5 bases). CDR1 is SQVTM, CDR2 ANQGSEA, per germline. With 5 bases removed from V and 5 bases from J, the gap between germline ends came to 12 bases. The CDR3 is made up of 12 amino acids. CDR3 nucleotides: TGCAGCGTTCAGGGTCGATTAACTGAAGCTTTCTTT. This sequence encodes CSVQGRLTEAFF.

The genes are TRBV15 and TRBJ1-4; D is uncertain. V was cut by 0 bases and J by 0 bases, with 8 bases left in between. Germline V gene data show CDR1 as LNHNV and CDR2 as YYDKDF (reference sequence). This CDR3 has 16 residues. The CDR3 sequence: CATSRDLGATNEKLFF. CDR3 coding DNA: TGTGCCACCAGCAGAGATCTGGGAGCAACTAATGAAAAACTGTTTTTT.

The rearrangement links TRBV4-2 to TRBJ2-1; TRBD2 matches 11 bases. Germline values: CDR1 LGHNA, CDR2 YNFKEQ. The CDR3 extends over 16 amino acids. Trimming at V came to 2 bases and at J to 8 bases, leaving 8 bases not matched to a gene. CDR3 nucleotides: TGTGCCAGCAGCCAAATGGGAACTAGCGGGAGATATGAGCAGTTCTTC. It specifies CASSQMGTSGRYEQFF.

This chain connects TRBV6-1 to TRBJ2-5; D call uncertain. Trimming stripped 6 bases from V and 6 bases from J, with 8 bases between. The germline gives CDR1 MNHNS, CDR2 SASEGT. The length of the CDR3 is 11 residues. The DNA for the CDR3 is TGTGCCAGCAGGCAATGGCAGACCCAGTACTTC. Its translation: CASRQWQTQYF.

The V call is TRBV2, the J call TRBJ1-1, with TRBD1 as a possible D gene (6 bases). Per the germline V gene, CDR1 is SNHLY and CDR2 is FYNNEI. Deletions cut 9 bases from V and 2 bases from J, with 19 bases between. The CDR3 runs to 15 residues. CDR3 loop: CASRELGQRNTEAFF. In nucleotides, the CDR3 is TGTGCCAGTAGGGAACTTGGACAGCGTAACACTGAAGCTTTCTTT.

The V gene is TRBV6-1, the J gene TRBJ2-7; 9 bases agree with TRBD2. V dropped 10 bases and J dropped 3; count of bases not matched to a gene: 4. The CDR3 totals 12 residues. Germline V gene lookup returns CDR1 MNHNS and CDR2 SASEGT. The CDR3 region is CATLAGVYEQYF. CDR3 nucleotides: TGTGCCACCTTAGCGGGAGTCTACGAGCAGTACTTC.

J is TRBJ2-3 and V is TRBV13; 10 nucleotides line up with TRBD2. J lost 8 bases, V lost 5 bases, and 7 bases had no gene match. The V gene's germline CDR1 is PRHDT and CDR2 FYEKMQ (reference sequence). The CDR3 is 14 amino acids. CDR3 amino acids: CASSGGLATFTQYF. DNA of the CDR3: TGTGCCAGCAGCGGGGGACTAGCGACCTTTACGCAGTATTTT.

The chain joins TRBV6-5 to TRBJ1-1; D is perhaps TRBD1 (5 bases). The CDR3 extends over 15 amino acids. The V end lost 7 bases, the J end lost 1 base, and 16 bases lay between the germline ends. Germline CDR1 is MNHEY and CDR2 is SVGAGI. The CDR3 is CASKRFAGENTEAFF. CDR3 coding DNA: TGTGCCAGCAAGAGGTTCGCGGGGGAGAACACTGAAGCTTTCTTT.

The rearrangement uses TRBV7-6 and TRBJ1-2; D remains ambiguous. CDR1 is SGHVS, CDR2 FNYEAQ, per germline. This CDR3 region has 13 residues. The V end was cut by 4 bases, the J end by 3 bases, with 9 bases between. CDR3 sequence reads: CASSSYSDYGYTF. As DNA, the CDR3 is TGTGCCAGCAGCTCATACAGTGACTATGGCTACACCTTC.

The sample holds a few counts of this clone. V and J are TRBV19 and TRBJ1-5, with 8 positions matching TRBD1. Germline CDR1 is LNHDA and CDR2 is SQIVND (reference sequence). With 7 bases clipped from V and 2 bases from J, the junction kept 10 bases outside the gene matches. CDR3 size: 16 residues. The CDR3 spells CASNPTGVFGNQPQHF. The CDR3 DNA reads TGTGCCAGTAATCCGACAGGGGTATTCGGCAATCAGCCCCAGCATTTT.

The chain is built from TRBV5-4 and TRBJ2-3; 14 bases fit TRBD2. The CDR3 runs to 17 residues. V was clipped by 3 bases and J by 2 bases; unmatched bases: 5. Germline V lookup: CDR1 SGHNT, CDR2 YYREEE (reference sequence). The CDR3 DNA reads TGTGCCAGCAGCTCACGGACTAGCGGGAGGCTCACAGATACGCAGTATTTT. It is translated as CASSSRTSGRLTDTQYF.

V usage is TRBV11-2 and J usage is TRBJ2-1; D is perhaps TRBD2 (6 bases). CDR1 is SGHAT and CDR2 is FQNNGV in the germline V gene. The CDR3 spans 14 residues. V dropped 5 bases and J dropped 2 bases, with 10 bases sitting between them. The CDR3 nucleotides are TGTGCCAGCAGCCCTTTAGCGGCCTACAATGAGCAGTTCTTC. Its translation: CASSPLAAYNEQFF.

V usage is TRBV29-1 and J usage is TRBJ1-1; the D is unclear. CDR1 is SQVTM and CDR2 is ANQGSEA in the germline V gene. The CDR3 has 15 amino acids. Trimming cost V 0 bases and J 1 base, with 12 bases left between them. DNA of the CDR3: TGCAGCGTTGAAGAAGTGCGGCTCGGGAACACTGAAGCTTTCTTT. The encoded protein is CSVEEVRLGNTEAFF. The variable domain in full, completed from reference TRBV29-1 and TRBJ1-1, reads SAVISQKPSRDICQRGTSLTIQCQVDSQVTMMFWYRQQPGQSLTLIATANQGSEATYESGFVIDKFPISRPNLTFSTLTVSNMSPEDSSIYLCSVEEVRLGNTEAFFGQGTRLTVV.

The rearrangement links TRBV28 to TRBJ2-2, with TRBD1 matching over 7 bases. The CDR3 contains 14 residues. J lost 6 bases, V lost 2 bases, and 3 bases had no gene match. Germline assignment: CDR1 MDHEN and CDR2 SYDVKM. CDR3 bases: TGTGCCAGCAGTTTAAGACAGGGTTCCGGGGAGCTGTTTTTT. Its protein is CASSLRQGSGELFF.

This clone was observed a single time. The rearrangement uses TRBV2 and TRBJ1-1; D is unclear. The CDR3 length is 11 residues. Germline CDR1 SNHLY, CDR2 FYNNEI. V was clipped by 8 bases and J by 7 bases, with 11 bases between them. The CDR3 DNA follows: TGTGCCAGCCGGTATAGAGTTGAAGCTTTCTTT. Encoded protein: CASRYRVEAFF.